This T cell receptor (beta chain) was recorded in a study of blood T cell repertoires in COVID-19. As for the study in general: Acute and convalescent COVID-19 samples came from the United States, Italy and Spain. PBMCs, B-cell-depleted T cells, or T cells provided the cDNA or gDNA that made up the material.

In the original workflow: Estimation of nucleated cell counts was performed using reference gene primer amplification. Only in-frame clones appear in the TCRdb table, and some are missing; sequencing was by immunoSEQ multiplex PCR. V and J calls and clone size are those listed in that table; D and trimming were worked out from the DNA. The sample lists about 59,000 clones, around 83% occurring once. This CDR3 contains 15 residues. The V gene's germline CDR1 is SGHDN and CDR2 FVKESK. V was shortened by 1 base and J by 2 bases, with 6 bases between the two germline ends. The clonotype comes from a woman over 75 with acute or convalescent COVID-19. Sequencing used peripheral blood. V is TRBV14 and J is TRBJ2-6; D might be TRBD2 (5 bases). For the CDR3, the DNA is TGTGCCAGCAGCCAAGGAGCGGCTGGGGCCAACGTCCTGACTTTC. This encodes CASSQGAAGANVLTF.